The entry that follows covers one T cell receptor beta chain sequence. Sequenced by immunoSEQ multiplex PCR; TCRdb stores in-frame clones only, minus some. The sample carries fewer than 45,000 clones, almost 95% recorded once. These data are taken from a study of ipilimumab plus nivolumab after autologous stem cell transplantation. Ipilimumab, 1 mg/kg, started 14 to 28 days after autologous transplant. Through week 26, nivolumab 3 mg/kg IV was given weeks 1, 4, 7, 10, then biweekly. The CDR3 totals 12 residues. V was pared by 0 bases and J by 6 bases, with 4 bases between. Germline CDR1 and CDR2: SGHRS and YFSETQ.

The specimen comprised PBMCs, sampled in a trial of ipilimumab plus nivolumab as post-transplant consolidation. V gene TRBV5-1 combines with J gene TRBJ2-1, with D hard to call. This receptor was taken from a male donor with multiple myeloma. Written as DNA, the CDR3 is TGCGCCAGCAGCTTGGGGACCAATGAGCAGTTCTTC. Its protein product is CASSLGTNEQFF.